What follows are 28 T cell receptor beta chains derived from one specimen sequenced in a study of CD8+CD57+ T cells in acquired aplastic anemia. An expansion of CD8+CD57+ cells by flow cytometry had been shown in patients chosen for sequencing. The template for TCR beta VDJ and CDR3 sequence profiling was genomic DNA. TCRdb re-analysed the reads in MiXCR, keeping a single row per CDR3 protein. The sample has some 200,000 distinct CDR3 sequences, less than 60% seen once. Sample: sorted CD4+, CD8+, or CD8+CD57+ T cells (not recorded which) from PBMCs. The origin of the receptors is a human donor with aplastic anemia.

The chain combines TRBV9 with TRBJ2-1; no clear D gene. Germline CDR1 and CDR2: SGDLS and YYNGEE. This CDR3 contains 15 residues. The V and J ends lost 0 bases and 3 bases respectively, with 10 bases between them. The CDR3 sequence is CASSVDRAGYNEQFF. In nucleotides, the CDR3 is TGTGCCAGCAGCGTAGACCGGGCAGGCTACAATGAGCAGTTCTTC.

This rearrangement joins TRBV29-1 to TRBJ2-1; tentatively, D is TRBD1 (5 bases). The CDR3 consists of 11 residues. CDR1 and CDR2 from the germline V gene are SQVTM and ANQGSEA. The chain's CDR3 is CSAGNHDEQFF. CDR3 DNA: TGCAGTGCAGGGAATCACGATGAGCAGTTCTTC.

Only one count was recorded for this clonotype. The chain couples TRBV7-3 to TRBJ2-6; D gene ambiguous. In germline, CDR1 is SGHTA, CDR2 FQGTGA. V gave up 3 bases and J gave up 15 bases, with 6 bases separating them. There are 10 residues in the CDR3. The CDR3: CASSLNSLTF. CDR3 nucleotides: TGTGCCAGCAGCTTGAACAGCCTGACTTTC.

The rearrangement uses TRBV19 and TRBJ2-1; D gene uncertain. Germline loops: CDR1 LNHDA, CDR2 SQIVND (reference sequence). This CDR3 is built from 14 residues. With 5 bases removed from V and 4 bases from J, the gap between germline ends came to 12 bases. The CDR3 coding sequence is TGTGCCAGTAGTGCCCCCGGATGGTACAATGAGCAGTTCTTC. Protein sequence: CASSAPGWYNEQFF.

This clonotype was seen once. The J gene is TRBJ1-1, the V gene TRBV2, with a possible D match to TRBD1 (6 bases). The CDR3 sequence is 13 residues long. Germline values: CDR1 SNHLY, CDR2 FYNNEI. V dropped 4 bases and J dropped 1 base, with 7 bases sitting between them. The CDR3, as DNA: TGTGCCAGCAGTGGAGGGGGGAACACTGAAGCTTTCTTT. The encoded protein is CASSGGGNTEAFF.

V and J are TRBV24-1 and TRBJ1-5; TRBD1 is a possible D gene (5 bases). From germline, CDR1 is KGHDR and CDR2 SFDVKD. The CDR3 loop spans 16 amino acids. With 8 bases removed from V and 3 bases from J, the gap between germline ends came to 19 bases. CDR3 nucleotide sequence: TGTGCCACCATTCCGGCGCGGGACGGCCTCAATCAGCCCCAGCATTTT. This translates into CATIPARDGLNQPQHF.

The chain uses TRBV20-1 and TRBJ2-3; 11 bases map to TRBD2. Trimming cost V 6 bases and J 2 bases; bases outside gene matches: 10. From germline, CDR1 is DFQATT and CDR2 SNEGSKA (reference sequence). This CDR3 region has 16 residues. The CDR3 coding sequence is TGCAGTGCCACGCCTGGGACTAGCGGAGCCACAGATACGCAGTATTTT. It codes for CSATPGTSGATDTQYF.

This clonotype was seen at least ten times. The chain joins TRBV11-2 to TRBJ1-1, with 8 bases fitting TRBD1. Looked up from germline, CDR1 is SGHAT and CDR2 is FQNNGV. This CDR3 is 15 amino acids long. The junction had 9 bases not matched to a gene; V was cut back by 6 bases and J by 3 bases. Here the CDR3 DNA reads TGTGCCAGCAGAGTACTTCAGGGGGCTTACACTGAAGCTTTCTTT. It encodes CASRVLQGAYTEAFF. The full variable domain, completed using reference TRBV11-2 and TRBJ1-1, is EAGVAQSPRYKIIEKRQSVAFWCNPISGHATLYWYQQILGQGPKLLIQFQNNGVVDDSQLPKDRFSAERLKGVDSTLKIQPAKLEDSAVYLCASRVLQGAYTEAFFGQGTRLTVV.

This clonotype was recorded at least ten times. V and J are TRBV2 and TRBJ2-7; 8 nucleotides agree with TRBD1. The ends lost 7 bases at V and 2 bases at J; junction bases unmatched: 7. Germline V gene lookup returns CDR1 SNHLY and CDR2 FYNNEI. The CDR3 contains 14 residues. The CDR3 nucleotides read TGTGCCAGCACTTTGACAGGGGTCGCCTACGAGCAGTACTTC. Protein: CASTLTGVAYEQYF.

This clonotype was picked up many times. This sequence joins TRBV5-1 and TRBJ2-5; a possible D gene is TRBD1 (5 bases). Deletions cut 1 base from V and 1 base from J, with 8 bases between. From germline, CDR1 is SGHRS and CDR2 YFSETQ. CDR3 length: 14 residues. As DNA, the CDR3 is TGCGCCAGCAGCTTGTCAGGGCTCCAAGAGACCCAGTACTTC. It translates to CASSLSGLQETQYF.

Concerning this clonotype: Compared with germline, one end of the junction differs, possibly owing to a read error. The rearrangement uses TRBV10-3 and TRBJ1-2; D may be TRBD1 (6 bases). From germline, CDR1 is ENHRY and CDR2 SYGVKD. The CDR3 is made up of 13 amino acids. The CDR3 nucleotides read TGTGCCAGCAGTCCGTACAGGGCCACTGGCTACACCTTC. Translating gives CASSPYRATGYTF.

This clonotype was detected a few times. The chain is built from TRBV7-3 and TRBJ1-6; no reliable D call. Trimming took off 5 bases at V and 10 bases at J, with 12 bases between the two ends. This CDR3 spans 13 amino acids. Germline CDR1 reads SGHTA; CDR2 reads FQGTGA. The CDR3 protein is CASSERILSPLHF. DNA for the CDR3: TGTGCCAGCAGCGAACGGATACTATCACCCCTCCACTTT. The whole variable domain, filled in from reference TRBV7-3 and TRBJ1-6, reads GAGVSQTPSNKVTEKGKYVELRCDPISGHTALYWYRQSLGQGPEFLIYFQGTGAADDSGLPNDRFFAVRPEGSVSTLKIQRTERGDSAVYLCASSERILSPLHFGNGTRLTVT.

To note about this clonotype: Just one base apart from a much larger clone, this may be a read error. The gene calls are TRBV5-6 and TRBJ1-2; the D gene is possibly TRBD1 (6 bases). V was clipped by 0 bases and J by 7 bases, with 22 bases between them. This CDR3 region has 17 residues. The germline gives CDR1 SGHDT, CDR2 YYEEEE. The CDR3 sequence: CASSLAVRGLAHSGYTF. In DNA, the CDR3 is TGTGCCAGCAGCTTGGCCGTCAGGGGTTTGGCTCACTCTGGCTACACCTTC.

This clonotype was counted ten times or more. CDR3 region: CASSWGTGLAYGYTF. The CDR3 DNA is TGCGCCAGCAGCTGGGGGACAGGGCTGGCCTATGGCTACACCTTC. V gene TRBV5-1 combines with J gene TRBJ1-2, with 9 bases identical to TRBD1. Germline V gene data show CDR1 as SGHRS and CDR2 as YFSETQ. The CDR3 has 15 residues. J gave up 4 bases and V 3 bases, and 7 bases lay outside the gene matches.

The V gene is TRBV6-1, the J gene TRBJ2-7, with 9 bases that match TRBD1. Germline CDR1 MNHNS, CDR2 SASEGT. The CDR3 runs 16 residues. The J segment lost 4 bases and the V segment lost 7 bases, leaving 14 bases of the junction unmatched. The CDR3 region is CASKLTQGALRYEQYF. CDR3 DNA sequence: TGTGCCAGCAAACTCACACAGGGGGCCCTCAGATACGAGCAGTACTTC.

V gene TRBV19 combines with J gene TRBJ1-5; 10 nucleotides align to TRBD1. The J segment lost 6 bases and the V segment lost 9 bases, leaving 8 bases of the junction unmatched. The CDR3 covers 14 residues. Germline CDR1 is LNHDA and CDR2 is SQIVND (reference sequence). CDR3 residues: CASRGQGTGQPQHF. In DNA form, the CDR3 reads TGTGCCAGCCGGGGACAGGGGACGGGTCAGCCCCAGCATTTT.

The V call is TRBV19, the J call TRBJ1-2; 11 bases are shared with TRBD1. CDR1 is LNHDA, CDR2 SQIVND, per germline (reference sequence). V trimming: 5 bases; J trimming: 4 bases; junction bases outside the gene matches: 6. This CDR3 region has 15 residues. The CDR3 DNA is TGTGCCAGTAGTGGACAGGGGGCTGGGATCTATGGCTACACCTTC. Its protein product is CASSGQGAGIYGYTF. Filled out from reference TRBV19 and TRBJ1-2, the complete variable domain reads DGGITQSPKYLFRKEGQNVTLSCEQNLNHDAMYWYRQDPGQGLRLIYYSQIVNDFQKGDIAEGYSVSREKKESFPLTVTSAQKNPTAFYLCASSGQGAGIYGYTFGSGTRLTVV.

In regard to this clonotype: One end of the junction varies from germline; a read error may be responsible. The J gene is TRBJ1-6, the V gene TRBV20-1, with D uncertain. CDR1 and CDR2 from the germline V gene are DFQATT and SNEGSKA (reference sequence). CDR3 length: 14 residues. The CDR3 sequence: CSARVEAYSSPLHF. CDR3 sequence (DNA): TGCAGTGCTAGAGTTGAAGCGTATAGTTCACCCCTCCACTTT.

In its sample, this clonotype was seen many times. This chain links TRBV5-1 with TRBJ2-1; D remains unclear. Germline V CDR1 and CDR2: SGHRS, YFSETQ. Between the trimmed V and J ends, which lost 0 bases and 7 bases, there was a span of 8 bases. The CDR3 extends over 13 amino acids. The CDR3 protein is CASSLDSINEQFF. The CDR3 DNA sequence: TGCGCCAGCAGCTTGGACAGCATAAATGAGCAGTTCTTC.

The chain recombines TRBV2 with TRBJ2-5, with D unresolved. Trimming shortened V by 7 bases and J by 2 bases, and 8 bases separated the two germline ends. The CDR3 totals 12 residues. Germline V gene data show CDR1 as SNHLY and CDR2 as FYNNEI. DNA of the CDR3: TGTGCCAGCATAGGACCACAAGAGACCCAGTACTTC. Translation gives CASIGPQETQYF.

As to this clonotype: The CDR3 end shows no conserved phenylalanine or tryptophan, and so a read error is likely. No DNA is shown, since the ends of the CDR3 on it are uncertain; the CDR3 is the one TCRdb lists. The genes are TRBV7-3 and TRBJ2-5; the listed D gene, TRBD1, was not tested against the DNA. Germline lookup yields CDR1 SGHTA and CDR2 FQGTGA. The CDR3 spans 9 amino acids, including both terminal residues. CDR3 loop: CASSQGQNT.

This clonotype was seen ten or more times. V usage is TRBV2 and J usage is TRBJ2-5; 7 nucleotides line up with TRBD2. The germline V gene has CDR1 SNHLY and CDR2 FYNNEI. This CDR3 comprises 14 residues. The J segment lost 5 bases and the V segment lost 6 bases, leaving 9 bases of the junction unmatched. The CDR3 bases are TGTGCCAGCAGATTCGGTAGGGGAGGGGAGACCCAGTACTTC. It specifies CASRFGRGGETQYF.

As to this clonotype: Germline and junction disagree at one end, which may indicate a read error. This chain joins TRBV19 and TRBJ1-6, with D uncertain. CDR1 and CDR2 from the germline V gene are LNHDA and SQIVND (reference sequence). This CDR3 comprises 13 residues. The CDR3 sequence: CASSPTGVSPLYF. The CDR3 DNA sequence: TGCGCCAGTAGTCCTACGGGAGTTTCACCCCTCTACTTT.

The CDR3 DNA is TGTGCCATCAGTGACATCCGCACCGGGATGTCCTACGAGCAGTACTTC. The encoded protein is CAISDIRTGMSYEQYF. The rearrangement uses TRBV10-3 and TRBJ2-7, with D perhaps TRBD2 (5 bases). Trimming cost V 3 bases and J 1 base, with 16 bases left between them. The CDR3 has 16 amino acids. CDR1 is ENHRY and CDR2 is SYGVKD in the germline V gene.

CDR3 region: CASSYQRGGGAYEQYF. The CDR3 DNA sequence: TGTGCCAGCAGTTACCAAAGGGGCGGGGGGGCTTACGAGCAGTACTTC. This rearrangement joins TRBV25-1 to TRBJ2-7; 9 nucleotides agree with TRBD2. Germline V gene sequence: CDR1 MGHDK, CDR2 SYGVNS. Germline trimming cut 5 bases from V and 4 bases from J; bases unmatched to any gene: 12. CDR3 length: 16 amino acids.

This clonotype appeared many times. J is TRBJ1-1 and V is TRBV20-1; 7 nucleotides align to TRBD1. This CDR3 contains 14 residues. Germline values: CDR1 DFQATT, CDR2 SNEGSKA (reference sequence). The V gene end was trimmed by 1 base and the J gene end by 2 bases; junction bases not matched to a gene: 4. The CDR3 nucleotides read TGCAGTGCTAGAGGAAGGACAGGTAACACTGAAGCTTTCTTT. This gives the protein CSARGRTGNTEAFF.

The chain links TRBV10-1 to TRBJ2-7; TRBD2 matches at 7 bases. V was pared by 10 bases and J by 0 bases, with 12 bases of the junction left unmatched. Germline values: CDR1 WNHNN, CDR2 SYGVQD (reference sequence). The CDR3 sequence is 15 residues long. CDR3 sequence: CAILLGAGVSYEQYF. The CDR3 DNA sequence: TGCGCCATCCTTTTAGGGGCGGGAGTCTCCTACGAGCAGTACTTC.

This clonotype was seen repeatedly, ten times or more. The chain links TRBV19 to TRBJ1-1; 8 bases line up with TRBD1. Germline-derived CDR1 and CDR2 are LNHDA and SQIVND (reference sequence). CDR3 size: 13 residues. The V segment lost 3 bases and the J segment 11 bases; nucleotides outside the gene matches: 8. The CDR3 DNA is TGTGCCAGTAGTATCCAGAGGACAGGGCAGGCTTTCTTT. Amino acids: CASSIQRTGQAFF.